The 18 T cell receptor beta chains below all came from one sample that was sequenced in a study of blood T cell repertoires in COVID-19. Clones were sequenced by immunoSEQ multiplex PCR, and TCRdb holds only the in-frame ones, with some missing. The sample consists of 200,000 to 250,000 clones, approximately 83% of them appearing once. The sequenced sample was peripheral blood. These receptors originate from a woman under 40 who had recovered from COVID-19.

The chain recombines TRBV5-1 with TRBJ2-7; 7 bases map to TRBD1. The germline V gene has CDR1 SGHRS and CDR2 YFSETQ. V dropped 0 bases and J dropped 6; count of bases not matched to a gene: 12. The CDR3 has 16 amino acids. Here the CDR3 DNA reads TGCGCCAGCAGCTTGGGGGACAGTTTTTTGTGGGGCGAGCAGTACTTC. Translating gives CASSLGDSFLWGEQYF. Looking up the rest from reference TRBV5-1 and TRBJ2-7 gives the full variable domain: KAGVTQTPRYLIKTRGQQVTLSCSPISGHRSVSWYQQTPGQGLQFLFEYFSETQRNKGNFPGRFSGRQFSNSRSEMNVSTLELGDSALYLCASSLGDSFLWGEQYFGPGTRLTVT.

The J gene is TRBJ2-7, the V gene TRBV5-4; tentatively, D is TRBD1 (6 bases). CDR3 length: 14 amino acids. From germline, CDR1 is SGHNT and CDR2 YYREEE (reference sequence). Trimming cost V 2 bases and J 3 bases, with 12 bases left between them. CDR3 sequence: CASSFQGSDYEQYF. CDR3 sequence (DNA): TGTGCCAGCAGCTTCCAGGGGAGCGACTACGAGCAGTACTTC.

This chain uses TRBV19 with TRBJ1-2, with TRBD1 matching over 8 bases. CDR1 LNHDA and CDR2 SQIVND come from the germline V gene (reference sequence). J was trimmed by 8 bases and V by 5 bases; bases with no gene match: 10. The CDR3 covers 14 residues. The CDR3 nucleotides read TGTGCCAGTAGTTCAGAGACAGGGGCGGAAGGCTACACCTTC. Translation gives CASSSETGAEGYTF.

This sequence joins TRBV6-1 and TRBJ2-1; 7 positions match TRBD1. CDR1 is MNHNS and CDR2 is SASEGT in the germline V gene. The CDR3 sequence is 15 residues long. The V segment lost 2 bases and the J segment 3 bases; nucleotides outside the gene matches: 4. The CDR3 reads CASSEPRDSYNEQFF. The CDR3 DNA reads TGTGCCAGCAGTGAACCCCGGGACAGCTACAATGAGCAGTTCTTC.

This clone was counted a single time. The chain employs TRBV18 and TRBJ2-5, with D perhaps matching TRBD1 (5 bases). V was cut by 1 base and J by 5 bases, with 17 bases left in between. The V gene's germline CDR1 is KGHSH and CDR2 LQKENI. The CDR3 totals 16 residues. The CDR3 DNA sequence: TGTGCCAGCTCACCACGCACCCCGCAGGGTCTGGAGACCCAGTACTTC. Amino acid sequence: CASSPRTPQGLETQYF.

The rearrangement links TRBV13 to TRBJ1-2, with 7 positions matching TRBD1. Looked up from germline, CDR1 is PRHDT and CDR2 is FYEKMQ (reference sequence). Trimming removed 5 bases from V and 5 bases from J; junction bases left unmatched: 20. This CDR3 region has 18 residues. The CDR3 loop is CASSHSTGTPTGGYGYTF. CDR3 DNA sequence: TGTGCCAGCAGCCATTCGACAGGGACTCCAACTGGCGGGTATGGCTACACCTTC.

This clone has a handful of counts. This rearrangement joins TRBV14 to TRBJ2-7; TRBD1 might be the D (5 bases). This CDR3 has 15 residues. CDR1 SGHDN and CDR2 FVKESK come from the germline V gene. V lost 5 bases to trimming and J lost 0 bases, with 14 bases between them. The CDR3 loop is CASSEQDPSSYEQYF. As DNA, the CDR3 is TGTGCCAGCAGCGAACAGGACCCTAGCTCCTACGAGCAGTACTTC. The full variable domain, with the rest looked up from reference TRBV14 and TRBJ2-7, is EAGVTQFPSHSVIEKGQTVTLRCDPISGHDNLYWYRRVMGKEIKFLLHFVKESKQDESGMPNNRFLAERTGGTYSTLKVQPAELEDSGVYFCASSEQDPSSYEQYFGPGTRLTVT.

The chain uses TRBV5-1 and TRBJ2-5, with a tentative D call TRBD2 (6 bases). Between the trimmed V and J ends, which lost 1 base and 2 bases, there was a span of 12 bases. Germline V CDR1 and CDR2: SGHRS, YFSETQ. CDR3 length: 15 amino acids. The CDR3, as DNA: TGCGCCAGCAGCTTGACGGCGGGGCGACAAGAGACCCAGTACTTC. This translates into CASSLTAGRQETQYF.

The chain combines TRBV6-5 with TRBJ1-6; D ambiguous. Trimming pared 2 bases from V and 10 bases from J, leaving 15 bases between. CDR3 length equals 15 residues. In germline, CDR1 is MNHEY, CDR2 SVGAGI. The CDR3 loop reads CASSYDWRSESPLHF. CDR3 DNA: TGTGCCAGCAGTTACGACTGGCGGTCAGAGTCACCCCTCCACTTT.

CDR3 in amino acids: CASSYRGVQNTEAFF. CDR3 DNA: TGTGCCAGCAGTTACCGGGGGGTTCAGAACACTGAAGCTTTCTTT. This chain connects TRBV6-5 to TRBJ1-1; a possible D gene is TRBD1 (5 bases). V gave up 2 bases and J gave up 1 base, with 11 bases separating them. Germline CDR1 and CDR2: MNHEY and SVGAGI. CDR3 length: 15 residues.

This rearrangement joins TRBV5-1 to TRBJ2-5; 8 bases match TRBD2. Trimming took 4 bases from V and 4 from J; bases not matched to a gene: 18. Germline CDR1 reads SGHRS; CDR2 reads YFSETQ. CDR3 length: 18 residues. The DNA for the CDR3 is TGCGCCAGCAGCACCGCCTTAGGACTAGCTGCGCGGGTAGAGACCCAGTACTTC. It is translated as CASSTALGLAARVETQYF.

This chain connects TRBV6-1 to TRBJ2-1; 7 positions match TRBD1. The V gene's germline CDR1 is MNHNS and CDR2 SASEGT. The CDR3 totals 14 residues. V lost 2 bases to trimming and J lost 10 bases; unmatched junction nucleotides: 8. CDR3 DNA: TGTGCCAGCAGTGAACTACAGGGGTTCGGGGAGCAGTTCTTC. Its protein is CASSELQGFGEQFF.

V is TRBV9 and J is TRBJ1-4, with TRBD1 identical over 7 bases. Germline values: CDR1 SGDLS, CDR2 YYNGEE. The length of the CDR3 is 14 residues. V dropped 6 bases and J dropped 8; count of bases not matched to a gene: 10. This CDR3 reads CASNRQGTGEKLFF. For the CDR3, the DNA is TGTGCCAGCAACCGACAGGGAACGGGGGAAAAACTGTTTTTT.

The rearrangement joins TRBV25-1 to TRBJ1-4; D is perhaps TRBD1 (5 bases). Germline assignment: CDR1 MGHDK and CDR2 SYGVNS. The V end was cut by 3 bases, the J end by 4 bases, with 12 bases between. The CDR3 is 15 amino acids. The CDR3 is CASSDQTEINEKLFF. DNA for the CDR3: TGTGCCAGCAGTGACCAGACAGAAATTAATGAAAAACTGTTTTTT.

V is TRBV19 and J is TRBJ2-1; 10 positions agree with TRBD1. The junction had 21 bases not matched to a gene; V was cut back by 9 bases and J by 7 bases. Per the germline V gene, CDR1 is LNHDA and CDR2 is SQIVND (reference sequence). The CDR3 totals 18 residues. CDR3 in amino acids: CASTTLVSRGQGTNEQFF. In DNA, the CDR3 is TGTGCCAGCACCACTCTGGTTTCAAGGGGACAGGGGACGAATGAGCAGTTCTTC.

The CDR3 reads CASSQVIQTGGNTIYF. The CDR3 DNA is TGTGCCAGCAGCCAAGTTATTCAGACAGGCGGAAACACCATATATTTT. V usage is TRBV3-1 (or the pseudogene TRBV3-2) and J usage is TRBJ1-3; TRBD1 is a possible D gene (6 bases). This CDR3 comprises 16 residues. V was clipped by 1 base and J by 4 bases, with 14 bases between them. CDR1 is LGHDT, CDR2 YNNKEL, per germline (reference sequence).

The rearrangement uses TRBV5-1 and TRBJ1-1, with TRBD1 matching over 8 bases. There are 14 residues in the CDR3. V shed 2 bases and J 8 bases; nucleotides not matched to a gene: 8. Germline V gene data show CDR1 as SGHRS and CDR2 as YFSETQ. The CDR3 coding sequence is TGCGCCAGCAGCTTTACGACAGGGGTTTCCGAAGCTTTCTTT. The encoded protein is CASSFTTGVSEAFF.

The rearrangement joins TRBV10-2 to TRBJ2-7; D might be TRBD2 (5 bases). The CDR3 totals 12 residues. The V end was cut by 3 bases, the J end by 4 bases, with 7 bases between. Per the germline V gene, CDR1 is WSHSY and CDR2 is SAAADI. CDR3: CASSERGYEQYF. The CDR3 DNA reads TGCGCCAGCAGTGAACGGGGATACGAGCAGTACTTC.